This paragraph covers one TCR beta chain sequence. This sample is part of a study of blood T cell repertoires in COVID-19. Across the whole study: Samples of COVID-19 (acute and convalescent) were obtained from the United States, Italy and Spain. PBMCs, B-cell-depleted T cells, or T cells provided the cDNA or gDNA that made up the material.

The germline gives CDR1 SGHRS, CDR2 YFSETQ. Trimming took 0 bases from V and 0 from J, leaving 6 bases between them. The CDR3 is made up of 14 amino acids. Authors' analysis steps: Quantification of nucleated cells was approximated via reference gene primer amplification. The assay was immunoSEQ multiplex PCR, and TCRdb's table has in-frame clones only and misses some. That table gives V, J and clone size, and the DNA gave D and trimming. The sample records 100,000 to 120,000 clones, roughly 81% being singletons. The sequence was obtained from a woman in her 70s with acute or convalescent COVID-19. The J gene is TRBJ1-1, the V gene TRBV5-1; D not certain. The sequenced material came from peripheral blood. The CDR3 loop reads CASSLGAVNTEAFF. In DNA form, the CDR3 reads TGCGCCAGCAGCTTGGGGGCAGTGAACACTGAAGCTTTCTTT.